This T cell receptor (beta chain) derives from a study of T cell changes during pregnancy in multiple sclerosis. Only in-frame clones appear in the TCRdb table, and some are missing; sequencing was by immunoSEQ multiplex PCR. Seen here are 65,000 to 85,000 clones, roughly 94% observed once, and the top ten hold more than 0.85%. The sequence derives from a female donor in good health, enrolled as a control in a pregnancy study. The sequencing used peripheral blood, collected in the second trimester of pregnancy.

CDR3 nucleotide sequence: TGTGCCAGCAACAACGGCGAGGGCGCCAGCTCCTACGAGCAGTACTTC. Translating gives CASNNGEGASSYEQYF. V and J are TRBV11-2 and TRBJ2-7, with D perhaps matching TRBD2 (5 bases). Germline CDR1 reads SGHAT; CDR2 reads FQNNGV. This CDR3 has 16 amino acids. Trimming left V 7 bases short and J 0 bases short, with 19 bases between.